This T cell receptor beta chain was recovered during a study of blood T cell repertoires in COVID-19. Libraries were prepared by immunoSEQ multiplex PCR; TCRdb keeps only in-frame clonotypes and omits some of them. The sample gives about 170,000 clones, about 83% of which show up once; roughly 1.9% is in the top ten. This clone was detected once. Sequencing input: peripheral blood. The clonotype was recovered from a woman over 75 with acute or convalescent COVID-19.

CDR3 bases: TGTGCCACCAGACCCGGGACAGGGAAAGGGGTAGGGCAAGAGACCCAGTACTTC. Translating gives CATRPGTGKGVGQETQYF. The V and J genes are TRBV28 and TRBJ2-5; 9 bases are shared with TRBD1. Trimming took 10 bases from V and 2 from J; bases not matched to a gene: 20. Germline CDR1 MDHEN, CDR2 SYDVKM. The CDR3 has 18 residues.